This is a list of T cell receptor beta chains from one sample in a study of T cell repertoires in cytomegalovirus infection. These receptors lack a known antigen. TCRdb re-derived calls from the reads in MiXCR, one entry per CDR3 protein. The table records about 120,000 distinct CDR3 sequences, 30% of them present only once. The sequencing used CD8+ T cells from cultured PBMCs, collected from culture after CMV antigen stimulation. The receptors come from a human donor in good health (CMV status not recorded). Some clones in this sample may be carry-over from other donors' samples. Each CDR3 is given with its conserved first and last residue. The order of the fields is D gene, clone size, V gene, J gene, CDR3 protein, CDR3 DNA. The D gene is left open where the match is weak. Some rows have no size entry. The others give once, few or many, or a class for an expanded clone.

>NA|few|TRBV19|TRBJ1-1
CASSLGQQNTEAFF
TGTGCCAGTAGCCTCGGACAGCAGAACACTGAAGCTTTCTTT
>NA|NA|TRBV28|TRBJ2-7
CASTPGPSYEQYF
TGTGCCAGCACTCCTGGACCTTCCTACGAGCAGTACTTC
>NA|NA|TRBV5-1|TRBJ2-1
CASSLTSFPHNEQFF
TGCGCCAGCAGCTTGACATCCTTCCCCCACAATGAGCAGTTCTTC
>NA|NA|TRBV2|TRBJ2-3
CASSAGGEVADTQYF
TGTGCCAGCAGTGCCGGGGGTGAGGTGGCGGATACGCAGTATTTT
>NA|many|TRBV7-6|TRBJ1-6
CASSLSVVDSPLHF
TGTGCCAGCAGCTTATCGGTTGTGGATTCACCCCTCCACTTT
>TRBD2|NA|TRBV7-2|TRBJ2-7
CASRPHVGGAPYEQYF
TGTGCCAGCAGACCTCATGTCGGGGGGGCACCCTACGAGCAGTACTTC
>NA|few|TRBV28|TRBJ1-6
CASSLTRGNSPLHF
TGTGCCAGCAGTTTAACAAGAGGAAATTCACCCCTCCACTTT
>NA|NA|TRBV12-3/TRBV12-4|TRBJ1-1
CASSSGMNTEAFF
TGTGCCAGCAGTTCCGGGATGAACACTGAAGCTTTCTTT
>NA|NA|TRBV7-4|TRBJ1-5
CASSFTSGNQPQHF
TGTGCCAGCAGCTTTACTTCCGGCAATCAGCCCCAGCATTTT
>NA|NA|TRBV10-3|TRBJ2-7
CAISERAGYEQYF
TGTGCCATCAGTGAGCGCGCAGGTTACGAGCAGTACTTC
>TRBD1|few|TRBV23-1|TRBJ2-7
CASSQSLQGAGYEQYF
TGCGCCAGCAGTCAATCGCTTCAGGGGGCGGGGTACGAGCAGTACTTC
>TRBD1|NA|TRBV7-4|TRBJ1-2
CASSQGTDFNYGCTF
TGTGCCAGCAGCCAAGGGACAGATTTTAACTATGGCTGCACCTTC
>TRBD1|few|TRBV20-1|TRBJ2-1
CSARDRGYNSYNEQFF
TGCAGTGCCAGAGACAGGGGCTACAACTCCTACAATGAGCAGTTCTTC
>TRBD2|few|TRBV7-8|TRBJ2-1
CASNQKPRLAGFGNEQFF
TGTGCCAGCAACCAAAAGCCTCGACTAGCGGGGTTTGGTAATGAGCAGTTCTTC
>NA|NA|TRBV19|TRBJ1-1
CASSNPGDEAFF
TGTGCCAGTAGTAATCCGGGAGATGAAGCTTTCTTT
>NA|NA|TRBV6-6|TRBJ2-4
CASSYSVGVAKNIQYF
TGTGCCAGCAGTTACTCGGTTGGGGTAGCCAAAAACATTCAGTACTTC
>NA|NA|TRBV4-1|TRBJ1-2
CASSVSRSNNYGYTF
TGCGCCAGCAGCGTTTCTAGATCCAATAACTATGGCTACACCTTC